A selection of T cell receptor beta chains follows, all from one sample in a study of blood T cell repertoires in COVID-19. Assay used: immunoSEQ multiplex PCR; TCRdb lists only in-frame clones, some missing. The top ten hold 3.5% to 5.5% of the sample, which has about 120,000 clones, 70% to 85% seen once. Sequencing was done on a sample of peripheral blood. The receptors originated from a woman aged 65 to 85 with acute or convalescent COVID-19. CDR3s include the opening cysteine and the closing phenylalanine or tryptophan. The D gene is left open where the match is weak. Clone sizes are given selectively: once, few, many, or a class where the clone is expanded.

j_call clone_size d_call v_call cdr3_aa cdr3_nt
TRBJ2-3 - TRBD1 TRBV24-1 CATSEPGTGGDTQYF TGTGCCACCAGTGAACCCGGGACAGGGGGAGATACGCAGTATTTT
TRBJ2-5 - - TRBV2 CASQRAGETQYF TGTGCCAGTCAGAGGGCAGGAGAGACCCAGTACTTC
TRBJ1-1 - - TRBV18 CASSPPAGETEAFF TGTGCCAGCTCACCACCGGCAGGGGAAACTGAAGCTTTCTTT
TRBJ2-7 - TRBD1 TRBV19 CASSIVGQGVYEQYF TGTGCCAGTAGTATTGTAGGTCAGGGGGTCTACGAGCAGTACTTC
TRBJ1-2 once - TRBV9 CASSANSEPVGYTF TGTGCCAGCAGCGCAAACTCGGAGCCCGTGGGCTACACCTTC
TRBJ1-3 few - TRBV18 CASSPPTFSSGNTIYF TGTGCCAGCTCACCACCGACATTTAGCTCTGGAAACACCATATATTTT
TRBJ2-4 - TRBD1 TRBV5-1 CASSMGQPGNIQYF TGCGCCAGCAGCATGGGACAGCCAGGGAACATTCAGTACTTC
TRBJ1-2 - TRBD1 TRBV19 CASSPRQGAIGYTF TGTGCCAGTAGTCCCCGACAGGGGGCGATTGGCTACACCTTC
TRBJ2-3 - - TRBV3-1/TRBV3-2 CASSLTGDTDTQYF TGTGCCAGCAGCCTCACTGGAGACACAGATACGCAGTATTTT
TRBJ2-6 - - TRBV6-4 CASSVGVGANVLTF TGTGCCAGCAGTGTAGGGGTGGGGGCCAACGTCCTGACTTTC
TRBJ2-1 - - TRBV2 CASMRQGGTNEQFF TGTGCCAGCATGAGGCAGGGCGGTACGAATGAGCAGTTCTTC
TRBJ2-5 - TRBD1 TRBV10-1 CASSESKGQGANSYQETQYF TGCGCCAGCAGTGAGTCGAAGGGGCAGGGGGCCAATTCATACCAAGAGACCCAGTACTTC
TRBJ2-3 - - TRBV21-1 CASSTRSRVGTDTQYF TGTGCCAGCAGCACTCGTTCGAGGGTCGGCACAGATACGCAGTATTTT
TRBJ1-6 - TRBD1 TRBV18 CASSRGQSTNSPLHF TGTGCCAGCTCACGGGGACAGTCGACTAATTCACCCCTCCACTTT
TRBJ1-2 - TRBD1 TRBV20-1 CSVTGVGGYTF TGCAGTGTGACAGGGGTAGGTGGCTACACCTTC
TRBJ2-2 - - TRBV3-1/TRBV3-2 CASSLYTGELFF TGTGCCAGCAGCCTCTACACCGGGGAGCTGTTTTTT
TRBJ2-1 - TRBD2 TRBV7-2 CASRPTGGGAYEQFF TGTGCCAGCAGGCCTACGGGCGGGGGGGCGTATGAGCAGTTCTTC
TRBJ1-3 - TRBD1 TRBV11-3 CASSLQGPISGNTIYF TGTGCCAGCAGCCTACAGGGGCCCATCTCTGGAAACACCATATATTTT
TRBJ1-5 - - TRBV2 CASSELGGVSNQPQHF TGTGCCAGCAGTGAATTGGGGGGGGTGAGCAATCAGCCCCAGCATTTT
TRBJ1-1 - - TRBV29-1 CSVVAGRTEAFF TGCAGCGTTGTGGCAGGGCGGACTGAAGCTTTCTTT
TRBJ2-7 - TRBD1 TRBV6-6 CASRVTRTGHEQYF TGTGCCAGCAGGGTAACCCGGACAGGGCACGAGCAGTACTTC
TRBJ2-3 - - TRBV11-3 CASSSTPYTQYF TGTGCCAGCAGCTCGACACCTTATACGCAGTATTTT
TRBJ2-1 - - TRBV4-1 CASSQGTTTLGQFF TGCGCCAGCAGCCAAGGGACGACTACGCTAGGGCAGTTCTTC
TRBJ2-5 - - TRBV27 CASSSTQGYQETQYF TGTGCCAGCAGTTCCACACAGGGATACCAAGAGACCCAGTACTTC
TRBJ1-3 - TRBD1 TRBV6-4 CASSDPNPGQNTLPGENTIYF TGTGCCAGCAGTGACCCTAATCCGGGACAGAATACATTACCTGGGGAAAACACCATATATTTT
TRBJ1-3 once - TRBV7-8 CASSYQNRDGTIYF TGTGCCAGCAGCTATCAGAACAGGGACGGCACCATATATTTT
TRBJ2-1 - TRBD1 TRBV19 CASCRRGRSTYNEQFF TGTGCCAGTTGTCGTAGGGGGCGGAGTACCTACAATGAGCAGTTCTTC
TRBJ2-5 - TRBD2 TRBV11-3 CASSLRRGVQETQYF TGTGCCAGCAGCTTGCGGCGGGGGGTTCAAGAGACCCAGTACTTC
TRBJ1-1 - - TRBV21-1 CASSDRAFAFF TGTGCCAGCAGTGACAGGGCTTTTGCTTTCTTT
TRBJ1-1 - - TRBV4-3 CASSQEPGGGTEAFF TGCGCCAGCAGCCAAGAACCCGGGGGAGGCACTGAAGCTTTCTTT
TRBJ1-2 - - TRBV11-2 CASSPGGSGLANYGYTF TGTGCCAGCAGCCCCGGGGGTTCGGGCCTAGCTAACTATGGCTACACCTTC
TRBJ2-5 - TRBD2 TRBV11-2 CASSPPLGGVETQYF TGTGCCAGCAGCCCCCCTCTCGGGGGGGTAGAGACCCAGTACTTC
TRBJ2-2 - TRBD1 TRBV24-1 CATRQGSNTGELFF TGTGCCACCAGACAGGGGTCGAACACCGGGGAGCTGTTTTTT
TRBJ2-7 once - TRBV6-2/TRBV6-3 CASSYPGTTQYF TGTGCCAGCAGTTACCCGGGGACAACGCAGTACTTC
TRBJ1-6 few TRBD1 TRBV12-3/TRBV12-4 CASRGQGYSPLHF TGTGCCAGCAGGGGACAGGGATATTCACCCCTCCACTTT
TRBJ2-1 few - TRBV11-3 CASSSRDTQGGEQFF TGTGCCAGCAGCTCCCGGGACACCCAGGGCGGTGAGCAGTTCTTC
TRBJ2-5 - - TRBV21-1 CASSKVPSGGSRGETQYF TGTGCCAGCAGCAAAGTTCCTAGCGGGGGGTCAAGAGGGGAGACCCAGTACTTC
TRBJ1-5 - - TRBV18 CASSLYPTQGALKFNQPQHF TGTGCCAGCTCACTTTATCCGACACAGGGAGCACTTAAATTTAATCAGCCCCAGCATTTT
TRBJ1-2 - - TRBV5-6 CASTLSADYGYTF TGTGCCAGCACGCTTTCGGCGGACTATGGCTACACCTTC
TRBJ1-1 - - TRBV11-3 CASSLHRMNTEAFF TGTGCCAGCAGCTTACACAGAATGAACACTGAAGCTTTCTTT
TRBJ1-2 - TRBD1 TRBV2 CASGDRGRVGYTF TGTGCCAGCGGGGACAGGGGTCGAGTTGGCTACACCTTC
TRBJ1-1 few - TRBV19 CASSIVGGEAFF TGTGCCAGTAGTATAGTGGGAGGGGAAGCTTTCTTT